Listed here are 4 T cell receptor beta chains from one sample, sequenced in a study of PD-1 blockade in classical Hodgkin lymphoma. Repertoires were generated with immunoSEQ multiplex PCR, while TCRdb's copy carries only in-frame clones and drops some. The sample has roughly 17,000 clones, roughly 90% seen once. Time point given: newly diagnosed, previously untreated cHL patient sample. Sequenced sample: peripheral blood mononuclear cells (PBMCs). All receptors come from a human donor with classical Hodgkin lymphoma.

The chain couples TRBV11-2 to TRBJ1-3, with no clear D. Germline V gene data show CDR1 as SGHAT and CDR2 as FQNNGV. V dropped 5 bases and J dropped 3 bases, with 14 bases sitting between them. The CDR3 length is 15 residues. CDR3 amino acids: CASSKAPGVGNTIYF. CDR3 DNA sequence: TGTGCCAGCAGCAAAGCGCCAGGAGTTGGAAACACCATATATTTT.

In nucleotides, the CDR3 is TGCGCCAGCAGCCGACAGGGGGCCTACACTGAAGCTTTCTTT. It codes for CASSRQGAYTEAFF. This chain links TRBV5-1 with TRBJ1-1; TRBD1 matches at 10 bases. There are 14 residues in the CDR3. V shed 4 bases and J 3 bases; nucleotides not matched to a gene: 3. Germline lookup yields CDR1 SGHRS and CDR2 YFSETQ.

The genes are TRBV18 and TRBJ1-1; D possibly corresponds to TRBD1 (5 bases). This CDR3 region has 15 residues. CDR1 is KGHSH, CDR2 LQKENI, per germline. V gave up 3 bases and J gave up 4 bases, with 15 bases separating them. CDR3 loop: CASSPERGEVTEAFF. CDR3 sequence (DNA): TGTGCCAGCTCACCGGAGCGGGGCGAGGTCACTGAAGCTTTCTTT.

The V call is TRBV19, the J call TRBJ2-3, with D perhaps matching TRBD2 (6 bases). CDR3 length equals 15 residues. Deletions cut 6 bases from V and 2 bases from J, with 15 bases between. Germline V gene sequence: CDR1 LNHDA, CDR2 SQIVND (reference sequence). CDR3: CASSPRETTTDTQYF. CDR3 sequence (DNA): TGTGCCAGTAGCCCTCGGGAGACTACCACAGATACGCAGTATTTT. Based on the CDR3 plus reference TRBV19 and TRBJ2-3, the full variable domain is DGGITQSPKYLFRKEGQNVTLSCEQNLNHDAMYWYRQDPGQGLRLIYYSQIVNDFQKGDIAEGYSVSREKKESFPLTVTSAQKNPTAFYLCASSPRETTTDTQYFGPGTRLTVL.